The 26 T cell receptor beta chains listed next were all sequenced from one sample in a study of Graves' ophthalmopathy and Graves' hyperthyroidism. The authors amplified TCR beta CDR3 regions from RNA transcripts. First-round RT-PCR relied on HTBI primers, and a second-round multiplex PCR came next. MiXCR was run by TCRdb on the multiplex PCR reads, yielding one entry per CDR3 protein. The sample contains 350,000 to 450,000 distinct CDR3 sequences, 15% to 20% of which appear only once. The sample comprised peripheral blood. Every receptor here comes from a woman younger than 30 with Graves' ophthalmopathy.

This clonotype was detected many times. The rearrangement links TRBV6-2 or TRBV6-3 to TRBJ1-5; D uncertain. Germline assignment: CDR1 MNHEY and CDR2 SVGEGT. This CDR3 is 13 amino acids long. V was trimmed by 5 bases and J by 1 base, leaving 6 bases between them. The CDR3 nucleotides are TGTGCCAGCAGTCGGATAAGCAATCAGCCCCAGCATTTT. It encodes CASSRISNQPQHF.

This clonotype has ten or more counts. The chain carries TRBV28 and TRBJ1-1; possibly TRBD1 for D (5 bases). V lost 3 bases and J 10 bases, leaving 12 bases between the germline ends. The CDR3 runs 12 residues. Germline loops: CDR1 MDHEN, CDR2 SYDVKM. The CDR3 DNA is TGTGCCAGCAGTTTCATGGGGGGTCGAGCTTTCTTT. Protein product: CASSFMGGRAFF.

This clonotype was observed many times. The gene calls are TRBV4-3 and TRBJ1-1; D unresolved. The V end was cut by 0 bases, the J end by 0 bases, with 5 bases between. CDR1 is LGHNA, CDR2 YSLEER, per germline. The length of the CDR3 is 14 residues. CDR3 sequence reads: CASSQDTMNTEAFF. The CDR3 coding sequence is TGCGCCAGCAGCCAAGATACCATGAACACTGAAGCTTTCTTT.

This clonotype was observed a few times. The chain is built from TRBV18 and TRBJ2-5; the D is unclear. V shed 0 bases and J shed 5 bases, with 10 bases lying between them. CDR3 size: 14 residues. Looked up from germline, CDR1 is KGHSH and CDR2 is LQKENI. The CDR3 is CASSPPRSVETQYF. The CDR3 coding sequence is TGTGCCAGCTCACCACCGCGCAGCGTCGAGACCCAGTACTTC.

The table lists this clonotype with many counts. The chain joins TRBV19 to TRBJ2-1; D gene uncertain. Trimming removed 6 bases from V and 3 bases from J, with 15 bases in between. This CDR3 contains 15 residues. The germline CDR1 and CDR2 sequences are LNHDA and SQIVND (reference sequence). CDR3 bases: TGTGCCAGTAGACTTCGACTGTTGGGCTACAATGAGCAGTTCTTC. Its translation is CASRLRLLGYNEQFF.

This clonotype was counted at least ten times. The genes are TRBV20-1 and TRBJ1-1, with a tentative D call TRBD1 (5 bases). Germline lookup yields CDR1 DFQATT and CDR2 SNEGSKA (reference sequence). V lost 5 bases to trimming and J lost 1 base, with 17 bases between them. CDR3 length: 15 amino acids. In DNA, the CDR3 is TGCAGTGCTTACGTCGTGGGGCTCAGGAACACTGAAGCTTTCTTT. Translated: CSAYVVGLRNTEAFF.

This clonotype was found a few times. V is TRBV10-3 and J is TRBJ1-5; D remains ambiguous. Trimming left V 7 bases short and J 8 bases short, with 15 bases between. CDR1 and CDR2 (germline): ENHRY, SYGVKD. The CDR3 contains 13 residues. The CDR3 reads CAITSDLSKPQHF. The CDR3 DNA is TGTGCCATCACTAGCGACCTATCAAAGCCCCAGCATTTT.

This clonotype was counted a few times. The genes are TRBV9 and TRBJ1-2, with D possibly matching TRBD1 (6 bases). V was trimmed by 0 bases and J by 5 bases, leaving 14 bases between them. The V gene's germline CDR1 is SGDLS and CDR2 YYNGEE. CDR3 length: 15 residues. The CDR3 nucleotides read TGTGCCAGCAGCGTAGACCCTGGGACACCTTATGGCTACACCTTC. It yields the protein CASSVDPGTPYGYTF.

This clonotype came up many times. The chain has TRBV6-2 or TRBV6-3 and TRBJ2-5; perhaps D is TRBD1 or TRBD2 (6 bases each). This CDR3 is 15 amino acids long. V gave up 4 bases and J gave up 4 bases, with 16 bases separating them. Germline V CDR1 and CDR2: MNHEY, SVGEGT. The CDR3 DNA sequence: TGTGCCAGCAGTTTGTTCTTACAGGGAGGAGAGACCCAGTACTTC. Amino acids: CASSLFLQGGETQYF.

This clonotype occurred many times. The chain carries TRBV12-3 or TRBV12-4 and TRBJ1-2, with D possibly being TRBD1 (6 bases). The ends were cut back, 5 bases at V and 8 bases at J, with 9 bases in the middle. The CDR3 runs 11 residues. The CDR3 DNA follows: TGTGCCAGCAGTCTCGGACAGGGCTACACCTTC. Its translation is CASSLGQGYTF.

This clonotype was observed many times. The chain combines TRBV3-1 with TRBJ1-2; 11 bases match TRBD1. CDR3 length: 15 amino acids. V lost 4 bases, J lost 6 bases, and 7 bases stayed unmatched. Germline V gene data show CDR1 as LGHDT and CDR2 as YNNKEL (reference sequence). The DNA for the CDR3 is TGTGCCAGCAGCCCGGACAGGGGGCAGATAGATGGCTACACCTTC. This gives the protein CASSPDRGQIDGYTF. Filled out from reference TRBV3-1 and TRBJ1-2, the complete variable domain reads DTAVSQTPKYLVTQMGNDKSIKCEQNLGHDTMYWYKQDSKKFLKIMFSYNNKELIINETVPNRFSPKSPDKAHLNLHINSLELGDSAVYFCASSPDRGQIDGYTFGSGTRLTVV.

The chain is built from TRBV5-1 and TRBJ1-2, with D possibly TRBD1 on 6 matching bases. The CDR3 runs 14 residues. CDR1 is SGHRS and CDR2 is YFSETQ in the germline V gene. Trimming pared 0 bases from V and 7 bases from J, leaving 13 bases between. CDR3 nucleotide sequence: TGCGCCAGCAGCTTGGACAGGGACCTTCTTGGCTACACCTTC. Its translation is CASSLDRDLLGYTF.

V usage is TRBV20-1 and J usage is TRBJ2-7, with 11 bases aligning to TRBD2. Trimming cost V 6 bases and J 3 bases; bases outside gene matches: 4. This CDR3 region has 13 residues. Germline V lookup: CDR1 DFQATT, CDR2 SNEGSKA (reference sequence). CDR3 sequence: CSAPGLAVYEQYF. DNA for the CDR3: TGCAGTGCACCGGGACTAGCGGTCTACGAGCAGTACTTC.

This clonotype appeared many times. The J gene is TRBJ2-7, the V gene TRBV6-1; D possibly corresponds to TRBD2 (5 bases). Trimming left V 8 bases short and J 3 bases short, with 11 bases between. The CDR3 runs 12 residues. Per germline, CDR1 MNHNS and CDR2 SASEGT. CDR3 loop: CASREGNYEQYF. In DNA form, the CDR3 reads TGTGCCAGCCGGGAAGGGAACTACGAGCAGTACTTC.

This clonotype came up many times. The CDR3 DNA reads as TGTGCCAGTAGACCCGTAGGTACGCAGAACACTGAAGCTTTCTTT. Protein product: CASRPVGTQNTEAFF. The rearrangement links TRBV19 to TRBJ1-1; D gene uncertain. Germline CDR1 LNHDA, CDR2 SQIVND (reference sequence). The CDR3 contains 15 residues. The V end was cut by 6 bases, the J end by 1 base, with 15 bases between.

This clonotype was seen repeatedly, ten times or more. The chain joins TRBV7-3 to TRBJ1-2; D call uncertain. V was pared by 3 bases and J by 4 bases, with 9 bases between. The germline V gene encodes CDR1 SGHTA and CDR2 FQGTGA. This CDR3 is built from 13 residues. CDR3 amino acids: CASSFEGGYGYTF. DNA of the CDR3: TGTGCCAGCAGCTTCGAGGGTGGCTATGGCTACACCTTC.

The rearrangement uses TRBV12-3 or TRBV12-4 and TRBJ2-7; 9 positions match TRBD1. This CDR3 has 14 residues. Losses at the gene ends were 6 bases for V and 6 bases for J; bases not matched to a gene: 9. In nucleotides, the CDR3 is TGTGCCAGCAGGCCCGGGACAGGGTTCGGCGAGCAGTACTTC. This codes for CASRPGTGFGEQYF.

This clonotype was counted only a few times. The V call is TRBV12-3 or TRBV12-4, the J call TRBJ2-6, with D unclear. The CDR3 covers 19 residues. With 4 bases removed from V and 0 bases from J, the gap between germline ends came to 19 bases. This chain's CDR3 is CASSWSQQKRFSGANVLTF. The CDR3 DNA follows: TGTGCCAGCAGTTGGTCCCAACAGAAACGTTTCTCTGGGGCCAACGTCCTGACTTTC.

This chain connects TRBV6-5 to TRBJ2-7, with 8 bases aligning to TRBD1. CDR1 and CDR2 (germline): MNHEY, SVGAGI. Trimming at V came to 2 bases and at J to 0 bases, leaving 6 bases not matched to a gene. The CDR3 consists of 16 residues. The CDR3 loop is CASSYAGTGYSYEQYF. In DNA, the CDR3 is TGTGCCAGCAGTTACGCCGGGACAGGATACTCCTACGAGCAGTACTTC.

This clonotype was counted only a few times. The genes are TRBV18 and TRBJ1-3; TRBD1 is a possible D gene (6 bases). The germline V and J ends were trimmed by 8 bases and 2 bases, with 13 bases remaining between them. The CDR3 is 14 amino acids. CDR1 and CDR2 (germline): KGHSH, LQKENI. CDR3 in DNA: TGTGCCAGCGCTTCAGGGGCAACTGGAAACACCATATATTTT. Amino acid sequence: CASASGATGNTIYF. Full variable domain (outside the CDR3, taken from reference TRBV18 and TRBJ1-3): NAGVMQNPRHLVRRRGQEARLRCSPMKGHSHVYWYRQLPEEGLKFMVYLQKENIIDESGMPKERFSAEFPKEGPSILRIQQVVRGDSAAYFCASASGATGNTIYFGEGSWLTVV.

This clonotype was counted at least ten times. This chain links TRBV19 with TRBJ2-5, with D possibly being TRBD2 (5 bases). The germline CDR1 and CDR2 sequences are LNHDA and SQIVND (reference sequence). The CDR3 extends over 14 amino acids. Trimming pared 5 bases from V and 7 bases from J, leaving 17 bases between. DNA of the CDR3: TGTGCCAGTAGTCCCGGACTGTTTCGGGGGACCCAGTACTTC. The encoded protein is CASSPGLFRGTQYF. Complete variable domain (other parts from reference TRBV19 and TRBJ2-5): DGGITQSPKYLFRKEGQNVTLSCEQNLNHDAMYWYRQDPGQGLRLIYYSQIVNDFQKGDIAEGYSVSREKKESFPLTVTSAQKNPTAFYLCASSPGLFRGTQYFGPGTRLLVL.

This clonotype was counted ten times or more. The genes are TRBV12-3 or TRBV12-4 and TRBJ1-1; tentatively, D is TRBD1 (5 bases). This CDR3 comprises 14 residues. V shed 4 bases and J shed 6 bases, with 15 bases lying between them. The CDR3 loop reads CASSYPARAPEAFF. CDR3 coding DNA: TGTGCCAGCAGTTACCCGGCCAGGGCCCCTGAAGCTTTCTTT.

There are many counts of this clonotype. This chain joins TRBV12-3 or TRBV12-4 and TRBJ1-3; D is uncertain. The CDR3 has 14 amino acids. Trimming removed 5 bases from V and 0 bases from J, with 8 bases in between. The chain's CDR3 is CASSHGVSGNTIYF. The DNA of the CDR3 is TGTGCCAGCAGTCATGGAGTCTCTGGAAACACCATATATTTT.

The table lists this clonotype with many counts. This chain uses TRBV6-2 or TRBV6-3 with TRBJ2-2, with 7 bases matching TRBD2. Germline CDR1 MNHEY, CDR2 SVGEGT. The CDR3 length is 14 residues. J gave up 5 bases and V 4 bases, and 4 bases lay outside the gene matches. CDR3 nucleotides: TGTGCCAGCAGTTTGAGCGGGGCGACCGGGGAGCTGTTTTTT. It translates to CASSLSGATGELFF.

This clonotype was counted ten times or more. V and J are TRBV27 and TRBJ1-1, with D unresolved. The CDR3 covers 12 residues. The germline V gene encodes CDR1 MNHEY and CDR2 SMNVEV (reference sequence). V was trimmed by 6 bases and J by 8 bases, leaving 13 bases between them. In DNA, the CDR3 is TGTGCCAGCAGGGGGAGGGCGGGGGAAGCTTTCTTT. Protein: CASRGRAGEAFF.

This clonotype was counted ten times or more. The chain links TRBV11-2 to TRBJ2-2, with D unclear. V shed 1 base and J shed 2 bases, with 5 bases lying between them. The CDR3 totals 14 residues. Germline V gene sequence: CDR1 SGHAT, CDR2 FQNNGV. CDR3 loop: CASSLVYNTGELFF. In DNA, the CDR3 is TGTGCCAGCAGCTTAGTATATAACACCGGGGAGCTGTTTTTT.